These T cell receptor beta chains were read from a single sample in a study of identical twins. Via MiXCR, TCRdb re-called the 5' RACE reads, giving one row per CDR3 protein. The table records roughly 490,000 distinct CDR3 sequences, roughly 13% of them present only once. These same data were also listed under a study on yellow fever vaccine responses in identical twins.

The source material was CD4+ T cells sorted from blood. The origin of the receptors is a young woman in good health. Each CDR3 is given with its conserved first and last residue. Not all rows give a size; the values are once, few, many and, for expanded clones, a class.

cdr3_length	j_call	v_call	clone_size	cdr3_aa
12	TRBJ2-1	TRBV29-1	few	CSVENSYNEQFF
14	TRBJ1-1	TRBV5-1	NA	CASSLWLRDTEAFF
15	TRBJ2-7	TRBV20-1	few	CSAPEPDRVSYEQYF
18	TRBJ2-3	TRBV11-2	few	CASSLDPPGLAGTDTQYF
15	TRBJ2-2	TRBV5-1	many	CASSLVTFNTGELFF
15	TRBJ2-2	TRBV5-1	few	CASSLGLINTGELFF
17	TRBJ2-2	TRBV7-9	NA	CASSPRRGAANTGELFF
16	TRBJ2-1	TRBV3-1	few	CASSQGVASSYNEQFF
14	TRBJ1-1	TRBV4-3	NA	CASSQGSRGTEAFF
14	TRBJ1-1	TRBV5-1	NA	CASSWGQGGTEAFF
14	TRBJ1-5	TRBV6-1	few	CASRRQGRNQPQHF
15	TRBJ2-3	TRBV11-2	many	CASSLDGSQTDTQYF
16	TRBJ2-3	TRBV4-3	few	CASSQGMNPGGDTQYF
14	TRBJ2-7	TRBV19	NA	CASTGDRSSYEQYF
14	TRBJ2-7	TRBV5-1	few	CASSREVTSYEQYF
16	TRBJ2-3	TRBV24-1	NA	CATSDPGQGGTDTQYF
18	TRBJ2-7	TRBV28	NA	CASSLGWGKPHNDYEQYF
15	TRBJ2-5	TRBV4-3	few	CASSQLGKGGETQYF
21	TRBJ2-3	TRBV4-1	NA	CASSQDMQPGLAGGPTDTQYF
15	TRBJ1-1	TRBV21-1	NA	CASSNHERGPLVAFF
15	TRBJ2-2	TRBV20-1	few	CSARDTGWGTGELFF
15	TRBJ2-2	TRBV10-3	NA	CAIGEAGGNTGELFF
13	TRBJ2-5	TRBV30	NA	CAWSVGGPGTQYF
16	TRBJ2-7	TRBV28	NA	CASSFPLAGGHYEQYF
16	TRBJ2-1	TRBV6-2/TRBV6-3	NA	CASSQPGLGSYNEQFF
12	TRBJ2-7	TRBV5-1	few	CASSLPDNEQYF
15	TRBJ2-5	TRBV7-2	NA	CASGIAGGQQETQYF
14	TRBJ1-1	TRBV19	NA	CASSIVGGGTEAFF
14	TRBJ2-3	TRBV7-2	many	CASSWGGATDTQYF
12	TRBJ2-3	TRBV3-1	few	CASSQPGGVKYF
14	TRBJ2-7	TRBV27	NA	CASSWTGVNYEQYF
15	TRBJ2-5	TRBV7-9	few	CASSLVRGIQETQYF
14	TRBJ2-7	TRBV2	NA	CASSDNRASYEQYF
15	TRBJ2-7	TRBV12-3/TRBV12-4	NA	CASSPGGTGRFEQYF
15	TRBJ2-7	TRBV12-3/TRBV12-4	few	CASSLDPGATYEQYF
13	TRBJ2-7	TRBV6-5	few	CASSGTGQYEQYF
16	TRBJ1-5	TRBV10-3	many	CAISAGQGGGNQPQHF
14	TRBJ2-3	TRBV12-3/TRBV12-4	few	CATTPGGPTDTQYF
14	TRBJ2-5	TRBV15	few	CATSRDRAQETQYF
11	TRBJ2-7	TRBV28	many	CASSPRYEQYF
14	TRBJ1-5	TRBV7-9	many	CASSLVGVDQPQHF
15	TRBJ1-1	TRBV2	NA	CASTGKRIMNTEAFF
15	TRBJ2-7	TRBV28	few	CASSATTGLVFEQYF
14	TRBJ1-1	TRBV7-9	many	CASSWDRGGTEAFF
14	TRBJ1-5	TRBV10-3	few	CAISEQGLAQPQHF
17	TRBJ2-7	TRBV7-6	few	CASSLGPPGANVYEQYF
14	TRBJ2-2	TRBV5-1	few	CATRQQGNTGELFF
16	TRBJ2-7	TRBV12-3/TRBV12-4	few	CASSFIMGPSSYEQYF
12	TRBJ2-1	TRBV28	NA	CASSIGSREQFF
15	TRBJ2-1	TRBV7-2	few	CASTPGGGRNNEQFF
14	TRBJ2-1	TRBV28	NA	CASSPFGAGDEQFF
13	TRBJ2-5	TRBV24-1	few	CATSAGLAGTQYF
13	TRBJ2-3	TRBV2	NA	CASSNDAIDTQYF
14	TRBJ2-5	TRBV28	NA	CASSLPGGVQTQYF
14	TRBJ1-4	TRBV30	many	CAWSGGSTNEKLFF